These T cell receptor beta chains were read from a single sample in a study of cytomegalovirus exposure and HLA in healthy donors. Method: immunoSEQ multiplex PCR; TCRdb's copy keeps in-frame clones and lacks some. Of approximately 170,000 clones in the sample, roughly 80% were seen once. Input material: PBMCs. These receptors were collected from a male donor in good health and CMV-seronegative. Each CDR3 is given with its conserved first and last residue. D genes are given only for firm matches. Not every row has a clone size; where given, it reads once, few, many or a size class.

j_gene | d_gene | v_gene | abundance | CDR3aa | CDR3nt
TRBJ1-5 | TRBD1 | TRBV28 | - | CASSLGRSTGQGFQPQHF | TGTGCCAGCAGTTTGGGCCGCTCAACGGGACAGGGGTTTCAGCCCCAGCATTTT
TRBJ2-3 | - | TRBV7-2 | - | CASSLIIDTQYF | TGTGCCAGCAGCTTAATTATAGATACGCAGTATTTT
TRBJ1-2 | - | TRBV7-9 | few | CASSLASTDYGYTF | TGTGCCAGCAGCTTAGCTAGTACAGACTATGGCTACACCTTC
TRBJ2-1 | TRBD2 | TRBV7-2 | - | CASSTFGGTSFYNEQFF | TGTGCCAGCAGCACATTTGGTGGGACTAGCTTTTACAATGAGCAGTTCTTC
TRBJ1-5 | - | TRBV18 | - | CASSPGVGGNQPQHF | TGTGCCAGCTCACCAGGCGTAGGGGGCAATCAGCCCCAGCATTTT
TRBJ2-3 | TRBD2 | TRBV9 | - | CASSVRLGGAGGLTDTQYF | TGTGCCAGCAGCGTAAGGTTGGGGGGAGCGGGGGGCCTCACAGATACGCAGTATTTT
TRBJ2-1 | - | TRBV19 | - | CASHQDVNYNEQFF | TGTGCCAGCCATCAGGATGTGAACTACAATGAGCAGTTCTTC
TRBJ2-5 | TRBD1 | TRBV7-9 | - | CASSPDRGRYQETQYF | TGTGCCAGCAGCCCGGACAGGGGAAGGTACCAAGAGACCCAGTACTTC
TRBJ2-2 | - | TRBV7-9 | - | CASSAGGQGGTGELFF | TGTGCCAGCAGCGCGGGGGGACAGGGAGGCACCGGGGAGCTGTTTTTT
TRBJ1-4 | TRBD1 | TRBV2 | few | CASNEGGQGLEKLFF | TGTGCCAGCAACGAAGGGGGACAGGGGTTGGAAAAACTGTTTTTT
TRBJ2-7 | TRBD1 | TRBV25-1 | - | CASSEVRTGDYEQYF | TGTGCCAGCAGTGAGGTCAGAACAGGGGACTACGAGCAGTACTTC
TRBJ1-3 | - | TRBV6-5 | few | CASSYSLSSGNTIYF | TGTGCCAGCAGTTACTCCTTATCCTCTGGAAACACCATATATTTT
TRBJ2-7 | TRBD1 | TRBV19 | - | CASRQGQGGSYEQYF | TGTGCCAGTAGACAGGGACAGGGTGGGTCCTACGAGCAGTACTTC
TRBJ1-6 | - | TRBV15 | - | CATSRDKYNSPLHF | TGTGCCACCAGCAGGGACAAGTATAATTCACCCCTCCACTTT
TRBJ2-7 | - | TRBV20-1 | - | CSAEQSEQYF | TGCAGTGCGGAACAGAGTGAGCAGTACTTC
TRBJ2-7 | TRBD1 | TRBV28 | - | CASSFDRVGREQYF | TGTGCCAGCAGTTTCGACAGGGTGGGTCGCGAGCAGTACTTC
TRBJ2-7 | TRBD2 | TRBV10-2 | - | CASSGAGLVPSEQYF | TGCGCCAGCAGTGGGGCGGGACTAGTACCTTCCGAGCAGTACTTC
TRBJ1-2 | TRBD1 | TRBV7-8 | - | CASSLSRTGTGGRGYPF | TGTGCCAGCAGCTTATCTCGGACCGGGACAGGAGGACGAGGCTACCCCTTC
TRBJ2-7 | - | TRBV30 | - | CAWIEGPGYEQYF | TGTGCCTGGATTGAAGGCCCGGGCTACGAGCAGTACTTC
TRBJ2-7 | TRBD1 | TRBV29-1 | - | CSVGMTGGSYEQYF | TGCAGCGTTGGGATGACAGGGGGTTCCTACGAGCAGTACTTC
TRBJ2-6 | - | TRBV27 | once | CASSDRHSGANVLTF | TGTGCCAGCAGTGACAGACACTCTGGGGCCAACGTCCTGACTTTC
TRBJ2-5 | - | TRBV7-2 | - | CASSSYRETQYF | TGTGCCAGCAGCTCCTACCGGGAGACCCAGTACTTC
TRBJ2-7 | TRBD2 | TRBV29-1 | - | CSARLAGGYEQYF | TGCAGCGCCCGACTAGCGGGAGGGTACGAGCAGTACTTC
TRBJ1-4 | - | TRBV5-8 | - | CASSLRGLKLFF | TGTGCCAGCAGCTTGAGGGGATTAAAACTGTTTTTT
TRBJ1-1 | TRBD1 | TRBV11-2 | - | CASSSQGGEAFF | TGTGCCAGCAGCAGTCAGGGGGGTGAAGCTTTCTTT
TRBJ2-7 | TRBD1 | TRBV9 | - | CASSVAVRGPEQYF | TGTGCCAGCAGCGTAGCGGTCAGGGGGCCCGAGCAGTACTTC
TRBJ2-7 | TRBD2 | TRBV27 | - | CASSFRKGLAAEQYF | TGTGCCAGCAGTTTTCGGAAGGGACTAGCGGCCGAGCAGTACTTC
TRBJ2-7 | - | TRBV6-5 | - | CASSARTEQYF | TGTGCCAGCAGTGCCCGGACAGAGCAGTACTTC
TRBJ2-7 | - | TRBV7-2 | - | CASSFETGLAYEQYF | TGTGCCAGCAGCTTTGAAACAGGGCTCGCCTACGAGCAGTACTTC
TRBJ1-2 | - | TRBV19 | - | CASSAHVNQGVYGYTF | TGTGCCAGTAGTGCTCACGTCAACCAGGGTGTCTATGGCTACACCTTC
TRBJ2-2 | - | TRBV4-2 | - | CASSQGIQGSLPGELFF | TGTGCCAGCAGCCAAGGAATACAGGGATCCCTTCCCGGGGAGCTGTTTTTT
TRBJ2-7 | TRBD2 | TRBV13 | - | CASSPGTSGSRYIEQYF | TGTGCCAGCAGCCCCGGGACTAGCGGGAGTCGTTATATCGAGCAGTACTTC
TRBJ1-5 | - | TRBV19 | - | CASSHKSSRANQPQHF | TGTGCCAGTAGCCACAAATCCAGCAGGGCCAATCAGCCCCAGCATTTT
TRBJ2-3 | - | TRBV5-6 | - | CASSRVESFSTDTQYF | TGTGCCAGCAGCCGAGTAGAGTCCTTTAGCACAGATACGCAGTATTTT
TRBJ2-5 | TRBD2 | TRBV7-9 | - | CASSAGLAPMTQYF | TGTGCCAGCAGCGCGGGACTAGCGCCTATGACCCAGTACTTC
TRBJ2-7 | - | TRBV10-1 | - | CASSDVIRTGSILYEQYF | TGCGCCAGCAGTGATGTCATCCGCACAGGGAGTATTCTCTACGAGCAGTACTTC
TRBJ1-6 | - | TRBV28 | - | CASRRDWSSYNSPLHF | TGTGCCAGCAGGAGGGATTGGAGCTCCTATAATTCACCCCTCCACTTT
TRBJ1-1 | TRBD1 | TRBV5-1 | few | CASSLSQGLGLNTEAFF | TGCGCCAGCAGCTTGTCACAGGGGCTGGGGTTGAACACTGAAGCTTTCTTT
TRBJ2-5 | TRBD2 | TRBV5-4 | - | CASSSGLAGGQQETQYF | TGTGCCAGCAGCTCGGGACTAGCGGGAGGACAACAAGAGACCCAGTACTTC
TRBJ1-1 | TRBD1 | TRBV5-1 | few | CASSLASGQGLTEAFF | TGCGCCAGCAGCTTGGCAAGCGGACAGGGGTTGACTGAAGCTTTCTTT
TRBJ2-7 | TRBD2 | TRBV9 | - | CASSVGAGGDYEQYF | TGTGCCAGCAGCGTAGGGGCGGGGGGTGACTACGAGCAGTACTTC
TRBJ1-5 | - | TRBV9 | - | CASSVGETYSEPQHF | TGTGCCAGCAGCGTAGGGGAGACGTACTCGGAGCCCCAGCATTTT
TRBJ1-1 | - | TRBV7-9 | - | CASSLSTGGTEAFF | TGTGCCAGCAGCTTATCGACGGGAGGCACTGAAGCTTTCTTT
TRBJ1-2 | TRBD1 | TRBV7-6 | - | CASSPGQGASGYGYTF | TGTGCCAGCAGCCCAGGCCAGGGGGCCTCAGGATATGGCTACACCTTC
TRBJ1-1 | - | TRBV5-1 | once | CASTHDRQRNTEAFF | TGCGCCAGCACCCATGACCGACAGAGGAACACTGAAGCTTTCTTT
TRBJ2-5 | TRBD1 | TRBV27 | - | CASTPEGQTSETQYF | TGTGCCAGCACCCCCGAGGGACAGACGAGCGAGACCCAGTACTTC
TRBJ2-7 | TRBD2 | TRBV4-2 | - | CASSQGLAGLDYEQYF | TGTGCCAGCAGCCAAGGATTAGCGGGGCTCGACTACGAGCAGTACTTC
TRBJ1-3 | TRBD1 | TRBV27 | - | CASHRGLGIYSGNTIYF | TGTGCCAGCCACAGGGGTTTGGGTATCTACTCTGGAAACACCATATATTTT
TRBJ1-4 | - | TRBV11-2 | - | CASSTRRQEKLFF | TGTGCCAGCAGCACTCGAAGACAAGAAAAACTGTTTTTT
TRBJ1-6 | - | TRBV4-3 | - | CASSQLTATNSPLHF | TGCGCCAGCAGCCAACTGACAGCCACTAATTCACCCCTCCACTTT
TRBJ2-3 | - | TRBV28 | - | CASSLGGSTDTQYF | TGTGCCAGCAGTTTAGGGGGGAGCACAGATACGCAGTATTTT
TRBJ1-2 | - | TRBV19 | - | CASSIQGLYGYTF | TGTGCCAGTAGTATACAGGGCCTCTATGGCTACACCTTC
TRBJ2-3 | TRBD1 | TRBV5-1 | - | CASSLQQGAGDTQYF | TGCGCCAGCAGCTTACAACAGGGGGCAGGAGATACGCAGTATTTT
TRBJ1-1 | - | TRBV28 | - | CASRKPGQTGNTEAFF | TGTGCCAGCAGGAAACCCGGACAAACAGGAAACACTGAAGCTTTCTTT
TRBJ2-3 | - | TRBV30 | - | CAWSVGPSTDTQYF | TGTGCCTGGAGTGTCGGTCCTAGCACAGATACGCAGTATTTT
TRBJ2-3 | TRBD1 | TRBV4-3 | once | CASSQGRRTGVTDTQYF | TGCGCCAGCAGCCAAGGGCGCCGGACAGGGGTCACAGATACGCAGTATTTT
TRBJ2-5 | - | TRBV2 | - | CASSTGMGETQYF | TGTGCCAGCAGCACAGGGATGGGGGAGACCCAGTACTTC
TRBJ2-7 | - | TRBV7-2 | - | CASSLVPQGYYEQYF | TGTGCCAGCAGCTTAGTCCCTCAGGGGTACTACGAGCAGTACTTC
TRBJ1-6 | - | TRBV5-1 | - | CASSLIPGDDSPLHF | TGCGCCAGCAGCTTAATACCCGGAGACGATTCACCCCTCCACTTT
TRBJ2-7 | - | TRBV7-8 | - | CASSLASRGRLYEQYF | TGTGCCAGCAGCTTAGCCAGTCGGGGGAGACTCTACGAGCAGTACTTC